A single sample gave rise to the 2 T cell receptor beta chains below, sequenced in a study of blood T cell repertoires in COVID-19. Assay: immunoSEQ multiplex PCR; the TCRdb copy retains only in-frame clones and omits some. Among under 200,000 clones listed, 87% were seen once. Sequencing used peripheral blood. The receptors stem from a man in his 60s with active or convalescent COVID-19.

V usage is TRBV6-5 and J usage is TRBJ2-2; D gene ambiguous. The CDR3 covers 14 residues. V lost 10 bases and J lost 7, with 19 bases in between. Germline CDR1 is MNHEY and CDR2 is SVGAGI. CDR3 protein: CAIVMTLGNGELFF. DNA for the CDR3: TGTGCCATAGTGATGACATTGGGTAACGGGGAGCTGTTTTTT.

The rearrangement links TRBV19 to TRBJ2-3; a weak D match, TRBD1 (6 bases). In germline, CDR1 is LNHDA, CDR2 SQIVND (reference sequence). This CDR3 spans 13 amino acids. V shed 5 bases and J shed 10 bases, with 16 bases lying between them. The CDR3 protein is CASSAQQGRSQYF. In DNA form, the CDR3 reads TGTGCCAGTAGTGCCCAACAGGGACGATCGCAGTATTTT.